This TCR beta chain appears in the sequencing data of a study of CD8 T cells in ankylosing spondylitis. The CDR3 consists of 13 residues. Germline loops: CDR1 SQVTM, CDR2 ANQGSEA. The junction had 8 bases not matched to a gene; V was cut back by 8 bases and J by 6 bases. Libraries of TCR beta came from quantitative 5'-RACE with molecular barcodes. TCRdb re-analysed the 5' RACE reads in MiXCR, keeping a single row per CDR3 protein. The sample records 500,000 to 650,000 distinct CDR3 sequences, about 5.7% being singletons. For this clonotype: The antigen is not known.

Study outcomes and limitations: According to the report, clones linked to the disease were significantly enriched in matched synovial fluid samples taken from ankylosing spondylitis patients. Prior work had noted some motif variants in reactive arthritis blood and synovial fluid. Blood from ankylosing spondylitis patients appeared to carry a characteristic eight-variant TCR beta motif.

This clonotype originated in a male donor with ankylosing spondylitis. Sequencing was done on a sample of blood, either unsorted or a sorted T cell fraction (not recorded which). V gene TRBV29-1 combines with J gene TRBJ2-1; 9 bases are a match to TRBD2. The CDR3 nucleotides read TGCAGCACACAGCGGGGGGCGGGCAATGAGCAGTTCTTC. Its protein is CSTQRGAGNEQFF.